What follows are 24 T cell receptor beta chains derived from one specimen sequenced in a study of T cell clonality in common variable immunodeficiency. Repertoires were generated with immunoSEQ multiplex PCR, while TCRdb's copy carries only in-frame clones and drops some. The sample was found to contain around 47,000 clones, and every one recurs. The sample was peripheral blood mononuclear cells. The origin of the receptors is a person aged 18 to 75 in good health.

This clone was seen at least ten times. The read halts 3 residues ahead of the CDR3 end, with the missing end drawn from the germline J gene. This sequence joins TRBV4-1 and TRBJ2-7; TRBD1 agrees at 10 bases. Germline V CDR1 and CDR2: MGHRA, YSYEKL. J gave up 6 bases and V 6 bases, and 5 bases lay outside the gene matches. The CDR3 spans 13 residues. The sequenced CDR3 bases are TGCGCCAGCAGACCGACAGGGGGCGGCGAG. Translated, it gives CASRPTGGGE. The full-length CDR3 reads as CASRPTGGGEQYF.

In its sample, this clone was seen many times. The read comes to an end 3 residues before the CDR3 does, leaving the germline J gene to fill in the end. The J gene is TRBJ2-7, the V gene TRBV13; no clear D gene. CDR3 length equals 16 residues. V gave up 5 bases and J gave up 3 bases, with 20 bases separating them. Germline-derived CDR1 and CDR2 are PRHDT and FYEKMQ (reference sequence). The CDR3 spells CASSLGGLSFNYEQYF. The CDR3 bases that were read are TGTGCCAGCAGCCTCGGCGGTCTTTCGTTTAACTACGAG.

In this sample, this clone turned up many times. The CDR3 protein is CASSPPGADTQYF. The CDR3 DNA, read in part, is TGTGCCAGCAGCCCCCCCGGAGCGGATACG. The chain carries TRBV28 and TRBJ2-3; no clear D gene. The read is 3 residues too short to cover the CDR3 end, so that end is filled in from the germline J gene. The V gene's germline CDR1 is MDHEN and CDR2 SYDVKM. The V and J ends lost 6 bases and 6 bases respectively, with 13 bases between them. The CDR3 loop spans 13 amino acids.

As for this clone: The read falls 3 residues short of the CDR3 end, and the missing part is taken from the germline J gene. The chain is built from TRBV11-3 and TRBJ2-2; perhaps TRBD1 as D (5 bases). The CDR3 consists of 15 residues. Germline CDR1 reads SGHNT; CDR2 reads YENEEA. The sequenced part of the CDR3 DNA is TGTGCCAGCAGCCTCCCCGGAAGGGGCCGTGAAAAG. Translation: CASSLPGRGREK. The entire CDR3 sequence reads CASSLPGRGREKLFF.

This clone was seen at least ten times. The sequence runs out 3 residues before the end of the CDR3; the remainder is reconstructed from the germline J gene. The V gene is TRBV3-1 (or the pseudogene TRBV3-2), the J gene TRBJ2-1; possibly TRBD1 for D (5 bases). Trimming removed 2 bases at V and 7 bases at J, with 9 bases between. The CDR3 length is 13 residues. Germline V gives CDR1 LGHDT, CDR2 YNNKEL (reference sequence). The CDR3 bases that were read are TGTGCCAGCAGCCAAATTAACAGGAATGAG. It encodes CASSQINRNE. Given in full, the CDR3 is CASSQINRNEQFF.

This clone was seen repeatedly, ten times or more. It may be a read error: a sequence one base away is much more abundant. The part of the CDR3 DNA that was read is TGCGGCTCGGGTCCGGGACAGATCACAGATACG. Protein: CGSGPGQITDT. The full CDR3 protein reads CGSGPGQITDTQYF. The gene calls are TRBV29-1 and TRBJ2-3; 7 bases are shared with TRBD1. Read coverage stops 3 residues before the CDR3 terminus; the germline J gene supplies the remainder. The CDR3 length is 14 residues. From germline, CDR1 is SQVTM and CDR2 ANQGSEA.

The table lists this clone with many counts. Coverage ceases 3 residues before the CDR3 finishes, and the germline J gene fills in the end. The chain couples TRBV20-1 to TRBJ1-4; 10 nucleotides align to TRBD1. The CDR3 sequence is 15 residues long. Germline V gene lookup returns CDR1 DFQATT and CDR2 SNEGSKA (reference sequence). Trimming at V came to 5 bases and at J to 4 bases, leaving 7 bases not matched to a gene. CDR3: CSARGQGGFNEKLFF. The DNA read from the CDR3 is TGCAGTGCTCGCGGACAGGGGGGATTTAATGAAAAA.

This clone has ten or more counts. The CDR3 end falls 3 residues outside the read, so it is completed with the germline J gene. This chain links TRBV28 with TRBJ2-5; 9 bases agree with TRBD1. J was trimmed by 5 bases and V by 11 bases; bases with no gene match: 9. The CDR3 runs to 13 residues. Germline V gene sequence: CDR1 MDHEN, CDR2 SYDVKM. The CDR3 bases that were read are TGTGCCGGTGGGACAGGGAGATCTGAGACC. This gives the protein CAGGTGRSET. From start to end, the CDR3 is CAGGTGRSETQYF.

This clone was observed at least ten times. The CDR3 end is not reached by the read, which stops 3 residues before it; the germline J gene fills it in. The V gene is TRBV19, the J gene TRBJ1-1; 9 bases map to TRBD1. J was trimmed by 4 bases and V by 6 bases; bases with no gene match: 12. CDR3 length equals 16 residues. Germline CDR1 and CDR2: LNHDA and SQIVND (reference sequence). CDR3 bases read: TGTGCCAGTAGACCGGGACAGGGCTCTAGTAGCACTGAA. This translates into CASRPGQGSSSTE. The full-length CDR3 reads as CASRPGQGSSSTEAFF.

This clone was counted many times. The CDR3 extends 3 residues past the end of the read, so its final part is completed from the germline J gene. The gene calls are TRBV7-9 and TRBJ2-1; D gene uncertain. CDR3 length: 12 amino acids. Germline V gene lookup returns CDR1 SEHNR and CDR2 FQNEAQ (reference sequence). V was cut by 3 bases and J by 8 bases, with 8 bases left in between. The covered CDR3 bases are TGTGCCAGCAGCTTCAACTTCGATGAG. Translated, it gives CASSFNFDE. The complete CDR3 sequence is CASSFNFDEQFF.

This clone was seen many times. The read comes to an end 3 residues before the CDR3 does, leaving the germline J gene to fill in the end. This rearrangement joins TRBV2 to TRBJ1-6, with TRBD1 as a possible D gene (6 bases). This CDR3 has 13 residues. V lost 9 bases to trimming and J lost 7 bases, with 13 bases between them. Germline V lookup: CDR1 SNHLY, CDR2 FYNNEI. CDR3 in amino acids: CASTGQRNSPLHF. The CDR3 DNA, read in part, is TGTGCCAGTACTGGACAGCGAAATTCACCC.

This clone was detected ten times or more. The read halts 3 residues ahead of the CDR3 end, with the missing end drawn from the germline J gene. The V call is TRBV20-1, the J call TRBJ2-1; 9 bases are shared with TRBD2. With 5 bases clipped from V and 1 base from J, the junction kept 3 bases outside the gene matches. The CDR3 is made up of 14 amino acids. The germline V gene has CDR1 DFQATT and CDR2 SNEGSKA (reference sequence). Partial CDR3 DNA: TGCAGTGCTCGCAGCGGGGGGTCCTACAATGAG. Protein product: CSARSGGSYNE. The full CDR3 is CSARSGGSYNEQFF.

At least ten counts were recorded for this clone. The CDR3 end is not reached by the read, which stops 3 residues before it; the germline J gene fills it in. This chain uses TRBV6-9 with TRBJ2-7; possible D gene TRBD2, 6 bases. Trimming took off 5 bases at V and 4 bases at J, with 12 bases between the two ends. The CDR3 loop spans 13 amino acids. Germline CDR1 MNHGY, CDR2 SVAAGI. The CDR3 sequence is CASSEAGRYEQYF. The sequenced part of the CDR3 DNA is TGTGCCAGCAGTGAGGCGGGGAGGTACGAG.

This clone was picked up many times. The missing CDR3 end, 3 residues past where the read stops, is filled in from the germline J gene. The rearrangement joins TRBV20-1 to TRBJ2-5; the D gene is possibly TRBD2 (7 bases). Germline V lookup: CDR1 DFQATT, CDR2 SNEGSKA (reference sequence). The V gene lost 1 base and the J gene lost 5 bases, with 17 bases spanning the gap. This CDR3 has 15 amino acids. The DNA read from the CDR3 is TGCAGTGCTAGAGGGGTGGAGGGGGGGCAGGAGACC. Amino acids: CSARGVEGGQET. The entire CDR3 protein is CSARGVEGGQETQYF.

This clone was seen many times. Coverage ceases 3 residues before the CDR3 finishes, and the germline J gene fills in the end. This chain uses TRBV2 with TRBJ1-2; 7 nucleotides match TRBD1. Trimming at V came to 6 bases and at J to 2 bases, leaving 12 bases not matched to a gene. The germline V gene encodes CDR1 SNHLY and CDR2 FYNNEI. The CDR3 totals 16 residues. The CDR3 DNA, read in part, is TGTGCCAGCAGCACCTGGGGACAGCAAAACAACTATGGC. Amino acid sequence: CASSTWGQQNNYG. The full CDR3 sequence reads CASSTWGQQNNYGYTF.

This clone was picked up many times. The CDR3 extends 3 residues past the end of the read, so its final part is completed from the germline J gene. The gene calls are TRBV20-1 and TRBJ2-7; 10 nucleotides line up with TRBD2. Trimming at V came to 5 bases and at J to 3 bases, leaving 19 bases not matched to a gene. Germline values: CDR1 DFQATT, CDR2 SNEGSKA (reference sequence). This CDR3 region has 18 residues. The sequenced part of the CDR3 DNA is TGCAGTGCTCTGTCCCAGGCTAGCGGGGGAAAGGGGGGCTACGAG. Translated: CSALSQASGGKGGYE. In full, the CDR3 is CSALSQASGGKGGYEQYF.

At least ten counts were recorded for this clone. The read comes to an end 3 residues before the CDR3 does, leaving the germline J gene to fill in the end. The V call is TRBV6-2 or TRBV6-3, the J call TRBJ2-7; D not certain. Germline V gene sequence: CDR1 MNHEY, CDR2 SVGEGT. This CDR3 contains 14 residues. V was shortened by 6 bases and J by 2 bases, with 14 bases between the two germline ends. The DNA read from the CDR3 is TGTGCCAGCAGACCCGGGTTTCCCCCCTACGAG. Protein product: CASRPGFPPYE. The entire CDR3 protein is CASRPGFPPYEQYF.

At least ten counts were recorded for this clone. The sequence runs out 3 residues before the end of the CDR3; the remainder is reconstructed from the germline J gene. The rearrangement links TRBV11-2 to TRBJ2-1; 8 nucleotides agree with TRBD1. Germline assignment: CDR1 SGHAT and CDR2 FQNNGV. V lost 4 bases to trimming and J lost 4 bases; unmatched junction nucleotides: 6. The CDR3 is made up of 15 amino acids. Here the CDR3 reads CASSSGTGGYNEQFF. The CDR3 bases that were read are TGTGCCAGCAGCTCAGGGACAGGTGGGTACAATGAG.

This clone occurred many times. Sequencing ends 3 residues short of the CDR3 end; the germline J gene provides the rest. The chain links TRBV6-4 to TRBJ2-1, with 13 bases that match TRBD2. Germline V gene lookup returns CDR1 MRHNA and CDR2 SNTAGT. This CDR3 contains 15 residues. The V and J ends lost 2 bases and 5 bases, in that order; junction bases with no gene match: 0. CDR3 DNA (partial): TGTGCCAGCAGTGACGGGACTAGCGGGAACAATGAG. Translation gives CASSDGTSGNNE. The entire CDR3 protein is CASSDGTSGNNEQFF.

The part of the CDR3 DNA that was read is TGTGCCAGCAGCTTGTACAGGGGAGGCAATCAGCCC. This codes for CASSLYRGGNQP. The CDR3 in its entirety is CASSLYRGGNQPQHF. The rearrangement joins TRBV7-2 to TRBJ1-5; 7 positions match TRBD1. The missing CDR3 end, 3 residues past where the read stops, is filled in from the germline J gene. V lost 3 bases, J lost 2 bases, and 4 bases stayed unmatched. The germline gives CDR1 SGHTA, CDR2 FQGNSA. The CDR3 is made up of 15 amino acids.

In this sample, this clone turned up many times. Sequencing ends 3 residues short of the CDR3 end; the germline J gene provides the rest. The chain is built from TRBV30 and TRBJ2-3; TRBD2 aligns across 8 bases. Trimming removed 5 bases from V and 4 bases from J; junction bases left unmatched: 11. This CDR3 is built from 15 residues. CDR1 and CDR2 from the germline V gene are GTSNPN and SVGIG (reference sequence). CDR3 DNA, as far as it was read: TGTGCCTGGGGCAACCCGGGACTAGGCGCAGATACG. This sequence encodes CAWGNPGLGADT. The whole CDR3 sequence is CAWGNPGLGADTQYF.

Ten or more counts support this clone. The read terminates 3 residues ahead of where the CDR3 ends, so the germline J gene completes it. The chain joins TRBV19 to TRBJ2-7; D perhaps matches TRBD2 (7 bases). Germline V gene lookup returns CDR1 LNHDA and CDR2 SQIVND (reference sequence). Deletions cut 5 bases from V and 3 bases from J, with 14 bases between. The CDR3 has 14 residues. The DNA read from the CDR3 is TGTGCCAGTAGTTTGGGCGGGGGCCTCTACGAG. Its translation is CASSLGGGLYE. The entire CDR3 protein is CASSLGGGLYEQYF.

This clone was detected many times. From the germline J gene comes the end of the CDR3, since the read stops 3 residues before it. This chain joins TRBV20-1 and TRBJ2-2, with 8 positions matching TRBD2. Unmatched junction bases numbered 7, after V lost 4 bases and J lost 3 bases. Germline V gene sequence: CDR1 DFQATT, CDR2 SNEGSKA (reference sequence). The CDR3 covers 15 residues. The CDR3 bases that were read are TGCAGTGCTACTTCCCGCGGGGGGTACACCGGGGAG. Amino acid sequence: CSATSRGGYTGE. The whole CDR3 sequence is CSATSRGGYTGELFF.

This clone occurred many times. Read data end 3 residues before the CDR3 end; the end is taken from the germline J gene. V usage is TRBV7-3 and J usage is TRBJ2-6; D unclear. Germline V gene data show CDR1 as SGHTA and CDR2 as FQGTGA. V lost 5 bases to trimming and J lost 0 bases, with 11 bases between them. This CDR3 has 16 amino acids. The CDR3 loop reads CASSTKPGSGANVLTF. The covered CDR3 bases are TGTGCCAGCAGCACAAAGCCAGGCTCTGGGGCCAACGTC.